Listed here are 28 T cell receptor beta chains from one sample, sequenced in a study of CD8 T cells in ankylosing spondylitis. TCRdb reanalysed the 5' RACE reads using MiXCR and keeps one entry per CDR3 protein. The table records more than 650,000 distinct CDR3 sequences, about an eighth of them present only once. Study-level points and caveats: What appeared characteristic of ankylosing spondylitis blood was a TCR beta motif of fewer than ten highly homologous variants.

No antigen has been identified for these receptors. The sample was blood, either unsorted or a sorted T cell fraction (not recorded which). Every receptor here comes from a male donor with ankylosing spondylitis.

V and J are TRBV20-1 and TRBJ1-6; D remains unclear. Germline V CDR1 and CDR2: DFQATT, SNEGSKA (reference sequence). V was trimmed by 3 bases and J by 7 bases, leaving 13 bases between them. This CDR3 comprises 14 residues. The CDR3 nucleotides read TGCAGTGCTAGCGTAAGGATTCGGAATTCACCCCTCCACTTT. It codes for CSASVRIRNSPLHF.

Here the CDR3 reads CASSNGTSIGTQYF. The CDR3 DNA reads TGTGCCAGCAGCAACGGGACTAGCATCGGGACCCAGTACTTC. The chain links TRBV7-2 to TRBJ2-5; 9 bases line up with TRBD2. The CDR3 runs 14 residues. The germline V gene has CDR1 SGHTA and CDR2 FQGNSA. The junction had 8 bases not matched to a gene; V was cut back by 5 bases and J by 7 bases.

This clonotype was seen only a few times. The rearrangement joins TRBV20-1 to TRBJ2-7; D tentatively reads TRBD1 or TRBD2 (6 bases each). V was trimmed by 5 bases and J by 3 bases, leaving 11 bases between them. The CDR3 has 12 amino acids. Germline V lookup: CDR1 DFQATT, CDR2 SNEGSKA (reference sequence). CDR3 sequence reads: CSAEQGLYEQYF. CDR3 coding DNA: TGCAGTGCTGAACAGGGACTCTACGAGCAGTACTTC.

This sequence joins TRBV20-1 and TRBJ2-5; tentative D call: TRBD1 (6 bases). The germline CDR1 and CDR2 sequences are DFQATT and SNEGSKA (reference sequence). With 6 bases removed from V and 5 bases from J, the gap between germline ends came to 19 bases. The CDR3 loop spans 14 amino acids. CDR3 nucleotides: TGCAGTGCAATCGTTCGAACAGGGCGGGAGACCCAGTACTTC. It translates to CSAIVRTGRETQYF.

This clonotype was recorded many times. The V gene is TRBV12-3 or TRBV12-4, the J gene TRBJ2-1; 8 bases are a match to TRBD1. The V and J ends lost 6 bases and 8 bases, in that order; junction bases with no gene match: 3. The CDR3 is made up of 12 amino acids. CDR3 loop: CASRPTGDEQFF. The CDR3 nucleotides are TGTGCCAGCAGGCCGACAGGGGATGAGCAGTTCTTC.

This rearrangement joins TRBV12-3 or TRBV12-4 to TRBJ2-3, with D maybe TRBD1 (5 bases). CDR3 length equals 15 residues. Trimming took 7 bases from V and 2 from J, leaving 16 bases between them. CDR3 DNA sequence: TGTGCCAGCAATCCGACCAGGGCAGACACAGATACGCAGTATTTT. It yields the protein CASNPTRADTDTQYF.

This clonotype has a handful of counts. In nucleotides, the CDR3 is TGTGCCAGCTCACCATCACGGGAGGTTGAGCAGTTCTTC. Protein product: CASSPSREVEQFF. The V call is TRBV18, the J call TRBJ2-1; 7 positions agree with TRBD2. Unmatched junction bases numbered 4, after V lost 2 bases and J lost 9 bases. The CDR3 runs to 13 residues. The V gene's germline CDR1 is KGHSH and CDR2 LQKENI.

In its sample, this clonotype was seen many times. The rearrangement links TRBV7-2 to TRBJ1-3; the D is unclear. Trimming left V 5 bases short and J 7 bases short, with 15 bases between. The CDR3 contains 14 residues. Germline values: CDR1 SGHTA, CDR2 FQGNSA. The CDR3 region is CASSMGSGRNTIYF. The DNA of the CDR3 is TGTGCCAGCAGCATGGGCAGCGGCAGGAACACCATATATTTT.

Details on this clonotype: A read error may explain this, as a much larger clone is one base away. V and J are TRBV12-3 or TRBV12-4 and TRBJ1-1; 7 bases are shared with TRBD1. With V trimmed by 6 bases and J by 7 bases, 8 bases remained unmatched. The CDR3 covers 13 residues. CDR3 coding DNA: TGTGCCAGCAGCGACTGGGACAGAGATGAAGCTTTCTTT. Translating it yields CASSDWDRDEAFF.

V and J are TRBV24-1 and TRBJ2-1; D is possibly TRBD1 (5 bases). The CDR3 runs 15 residues. Germline CDR1 reads KGHDR; CDR2 reads SFDVKD. Trimming cost V 1 base and J 9 bases, with 15 bases left between them. CDR3 nucleotide sequence: TGTGCCACCAGTGATTTAGGGGTCTGGGGTGGTGAGCAGTTCTTC. This translates into CATSDLGVWGGEQFF.

The rearrangement uses TRBV10-3 and TRBJ2-5; a possible D gene is TRBD1 (5 bases). There are 12 residues in the CDR3. Germline V gene lookup returns CDR1 ENHRY and CDR2 SYGVKD. V was shortened by 6 bases and J by 5 bases, with 10 bases between the two germline ends. CDR3 sequence (DNA): TGTGCCATCAGAGGACAACGGGAGACCCAGTACTTC. Protein product: CAIRGQRETQYF.

This chain joins TRBV29-1 and TRBJ1-2; perhaps TRBD1 as D (5 bases). The V and J ends lost 4 bases and 6 bases respectively, with 9 bases between them. The CDR3 covers 11 residues. In germline, CDR1 is SQVTM, CDR2 ANQGSEA. The CDR3 bases are TGCAGCGTTGGAGGGGACGATGGCTACACCTTC. Translated: CSVGGDDGYTF.

This clonotype was recorded only once. The chain combines TRBV28 with TRBJ1-2, with a possible D match to TRBD1 (6 bases). The CDR3 contains 12 residues. The germline CDR1 and CDR2 sequences are MDHEN and SYDVKM. The V and J ends lost 8 bases and 4 bases respectively, with 11 bases between them. The CDR3 DNA reads TGTGCCAGCCAGGGGTACGGCTATGGCTACACCTTC. Its protein product is CASQGYGYGYTF.

The chain is built from TRBV2 and TRBJ2-7, with D possibly being TRBD1 or TRBD2 (5 bases each). Germline V gene lookup returns CDR1 SNHLY and CDR2 FYNNEI. This CDR3 spans 14 amino acids. V was pared by 6 bases and J by 2 bases, with 14 bases between. CDR3 nucleotides: TGTGCCAGCAGCCTGGGGGTTCATACCTACGAGCAGTACTTC. It yields the protein CASSLGVHTYEQYF.

The CDR3: CASSQMGSPVGNEQFF. The CDR3 DNA reads as TGTGCCAGCAGCCAAATGGGGTCCCCCGTTGGCAATGAGCAGTTCTTC. The chain couples TRBV28 to TRBJ2-1; D unclear. Deletions cut 6 bases from V and 6 bases from J, with 21 bases between. This CDR3 is built from 16 residues. CDR1 is MDHEN, CDR2 SYDVKM, per germline. Looking up the rest from reference TRBV28 and TRBJ2-1 gives the full variable domain: DVKVTQSSRYLVKRTGEKVFLECVQDMDHENMFWYRQDPGLGLRLIYFSYDVKMKEKGDIPEGYSVSREKKERFSLILESASTNQTSMYLCASSQMGSPVGNEQFFGPGTRLTVL.

As to this clonotype: At one boundary the junction diverges from the germline segment, which might be a read error. The V and J genes are TRBV20-1 and TRBJ2-2; 12 bases are shared with TRBD2. Looked up from germline, CDR1 is DFQATT and CDR2 is SNEGSKA (reference sequence). This CDR3 spans 17 amino acids. CDR3 sequence reads: CCARVPSGRAITGELFF. The CDR3 DNA follows: TGCTGTGCTAGAGTCCCTAGCGGGAGGGCCATCACCGGGGAGCTGTTTTTT.

This clonotype was seen more than once but under ten times. The chain employs TRBV27 and TRBJ2-1, with 8 nucleotides matching TRBD1. The germline gives CDR1 MNHEY, CDR2 SMNVEV (reference sequence). The CDR3 sequence is 12 residues long. With V trimmed by 6 bases and J by 9 bases, 4 bases remained unmatched. CDR3 in amino acids: CASSGQGTEQFF. The CDR3, as DNA: TGTGCCAGCAGCGGACAGGGCACTGAGCAGTTCTTC.

This sequence joins TRBV20-1 and TRBJ1-2; D gene unclear. This CDR3 has 13 amino acids. The germline CDR1 and CDR2 sequences are DFQATT and SNEGSKA (reference sequence). CDR3 nucleotides: TGCACACTTACCACACAAGCTAACTATGGCTACACCTTC. Translating it yields CTLTTQANYGYTF.

The rearrangement uses TRBV28 and TRBJ2-1; either TRBD1 or TRBD2 may fit D (5 bases each). The ends were cut back, 3 bases at V and 4 bases at J, with 22 bases in the middle. This CDR3 has 18 amino acids. Germline loops: CDR1 MDHEN, CDR2 SYDVKM. CDR3 sequence: CASSLWGSRVTAYNEQFF. The CDR3 DNA sequence: TGTGCCAGCAGTTTGTGGGGGTCAAGAGTAACAGCATACAATGAGCAGTTCTTC.

The chain recombines TRBV7-9 with TRBJ2-1; 8 bases line up with TRBD1. There are 15 residues in the CDR3. The trim removed 2 bases at V and 3 bases at J, leaving 3 bases unmatched. In germline, CDR1 is SEHNR, CDR2 FQNEAQ (reference sequence). CDR3 sequence (DNA): TGTGCCAGCAGCTTACACAGGGGGATCTACAATGAGCAGTTCTTC. Its protein is CASSLHRGIYNEQFF.

The chain employs TRBV29-1 and TRBJ1-4; D is undetermined. This CDR3 region has 15 residues. Germline values: CDR1 SQVTM, CDR2 ANQGSEA. V was shortened by 5 bases and J by 4 bases, with 17 bases between the two germline ends. CDR3: CSVPSPGVGNEKLFF. The CDR3 DNA reads as TGCAGCGTTCCCTCCCCAGGTGTCGGTAATGAAAAACTGTTTTTT.

V usage is TRBV4-3 and J usage is TRBJ1-5; no definite D call. The CDR3 loop spans 13 amino acids. CDR1 LGHNA and CDR2 YSLEER come from the germline V gene. Trimming took 4 bases from V and 5 from J, leaving 9 bases between them. The CDR3 DNA is TGCGCCAGCAGCCCGAGAATGGATCAGCCCCAGCATTTT. Protein product: CASSPRMDQPQHF.

This clonotype was detected a few times. The rearrangement joins TRBV20-1 to TRBJ1-2, with D possibly being TRBD1 (6 bases). CDR3 length: 13 residues. V gave up 1 base and J gave up 7 bases, with 13 bases separating them. CDR1 is DFQATT, CDR2 SNEGSKA, per germline (reference sequence). The CDR3 DNA follows: TGCAGTGCTAGAGCGTGGTCGGACAGTGGCTACACCTTC. Encoded protein: CSARAWSDSGYTF.

The chain employs TRBV6-1 and TRBJ1-1; D unclear. V lost 5 bases and J lost 3, with 19 bases in between. The length of the CDR3 is 16 residues. CDR1 is MNHNS and CDR2 is SASEGT in the germline V gene. In nucleotides, the CDR3 is TGTGCCAGCAGTCCGATTAACCTACCGGGGTACACTGAAGCTTTCTTT. Translating it yields CASSPINLPGYTEAFF.

This clonotype was seen a handful of times. V usage is TRBV10-3 and J usage is TRBJ2-7, with D uncertain. The V end was cut by 0 bases, the J end by 4 bases, with 16 bases between. The CDR3 runs to 16 residues. Germline CDR1 and CDR2: ENHRY and SYGVKD. CDR3 sequence reads: CAISESGSEAPYEQYF. CDR3 bases: TGTGCCATCAGTGAGTCTGGGTCAGAGGCCCCTTACGAGCAGTACTTC.

This clonotype has at least ten counts. The V gene is TRBV20-1, the J gene TRBJ1-6; D is possibly TRBD1 (5 bases). This CDR3 contains 16 residues. CDR1 and CDR2 from the germline V gene are DFQATT and SNEGSKA (reference sequence). The ends were cut back, 0 bases at V and 5 bases at J, with 14 bases in the middle. The CDR3 sequence: CSAREGGGLNNSPLHF. CDR3 nucleotides: TGCAGTGCTAGAGAGGGGGGAGGCCTAAATAATTCACCCCTCCACTTT.

The V and J genes are TRBV5-6 and TRBJ1-1, with D maybe TRBD1 (5 bases). CDR1 is SGHDT, CDR2 YYEEEE, per germline. Trimming took 0 bases from V and 10 from J, leaving 7 bases between them. The CDR3 has 11 amino acids. The CDR3 is CASSLGGVAFF. The CDR3 DNA reads as TGTGCCAGCAGCTTGGGAGGGGTAGCTTTCTTT.

The sample holds many counts of this clonotype. The chain recombines TRBV6-5 with TRBJ2-7, with D unclear. The CDR3 runs to 14 residues. V dropped 4 bases and J dropped 6 bases, with 16 bases sitting between them. Germline V gene sequence: CDR1 MNHEY, CDR2 SVGAGI. The CDR3 coding sequence is TGTGCCAGCAGTTCCCCTCGGTTTTGGGGCGAGCAGTACTTC. Its translation is CASSSPRFWGEQYF.